These 9 T cell receptor beta chains came from one sample sequenced in a study of pediatric ulcerative colitis. Sequencing was performed with immunoSEQ multiplex PCR; in TCRdb, only in-frame clones are kept and a portion is missing. Here the sample spans tens of thousands of clones, about 86% being singletons. Sequencing was performed on blood. These receptors were obtained from a boy younger than 18 with severe ulcerative colitis.

The J gene is TRBJ2-3, the V gene TRBV4-3; D may be TRBD2 (5 bases). CDR3 size: 17 residues. The ends were cut back, 3 bases at V and 4 bases at J, with 20 bases in the middle. CDR1 is LGHNA, CDR2 YSLEER, per germline. The CDR3 sequence: CASSQALLAVGADTQYF. CDR3 bases: TGCGCCAGCAGCCAGGCACTCCTAGCTGTGGGCGCAGATACGCAGTATTTT.

The chain recombines TRBV27 with TRBJ2-2, with no clear D. This CDR3 contains 14 residues. The ends were cut back, 4 bases at V and 7 bases at J, with 13 bases in the middle. Germline V gene lookup returns CDR1 MNHEY and CDR2 SMNVEV (reference sequence). CDR3 nucleotides: TGTGCCAGCAGTTCGTTGGAGTCGGACGGGGAGCTGTTTTTT. It is translated as CASSSLESDGELFF.

The chain has TRBV30 and TRBJ2-1; D is undetermined. Trimming stripped 3 bases from V and 9 bases from J, with 18 bases between. Germline CDR1 reads GTSNPN; CDR2 reads SVGIG (reference sequence). This CDR3 spans 14 amino acids. The CDR3 DNA sequence: TGTGCCTGGAGGCGAGGACCGGGCAATACTGAGCAGTTCTTC. Translated, it gives CAWRRGPGNTEQFF.

This chain links TRBV28 with TRBJ2-7, with 9 nucleotides matching TRBD1. Per germline, CDR1 MDHEN and CDR2 SYDVKM. The CDR3 has 13 amino acids. V was clipped by 6 bases and J by 4 bases; unmatched bases: 4. CDR3 residues: CASRTGTGYEQYF. The CDR3 coding sequence is TGTGCCAGCAGAACCGGGACAGGGTACGAGCAGTACTTC.

The DNA of the CDR3 is TGTGCCAGCAGCGTAAGCCGACTAGCGGGGATCTCTGGGGCCAACGTCCTGACTTTC. It yields the protein CASSVSRLAGISGANVLTF. The rearrangement uses TRBV9 and TRBJ2-6; 11 bases align to TRBD2. With 1 base clipped from V and 0 bases from J, the junction kept 6 bases outside the gene matches. CDR3 length equals 19 residues. Looked up from germline, CDR1 is SGDLS and CDR2 is YYNGEE.

This chain joins TRBV5-6 and TRBJ2-7; D is uncertain. Germline V gives CDR1 SGHDT, CDR2 YYEEEE. The V end lost 2 bases, the J end lost 1 base, and 13 bases lay between the germline ends. The CDR3 spans 15 residues. CDR3 sequence: CASSFGLMPSYEQYF. The CDR3 nucleotides are TGTGCCAGCAGCTTCGGATTGATGCCTTCCTACGAGCAGTACTTC.

This rearrangement joins TRBV7-8 to TRBJ2-1; 15 bases align to TRBD2. The CDR3 contains 18 residues. Germline V lookup: CDR1 SGHVS, CDR2 FQNEAQ. Germline trimming cut 3 bases from V and 10 bases from J; bases unmatched to any gene: 13. The CDR3 sequence: CASSFTGLAGGSELEQFF. CDR3 in DNA: TGTGCCAGCAGCTTTACCGGACTAGCGGGAGGGTCGGAATTAGAGCAGTTCTTC.

J is TRBJ2-7 and V is TRBV4-1; 8 bases are shared with TRBD1. J was trimmed by 6 bases and V by 2 bases; bases with no gene match: 9. This CDR3 is built from 15 residues. Germline CDR1 reads MGHRA; CDR2 reads YSYEKL. The CDR3 loop is CASSQPRQGPPEQYF. Here the CDR3 DNA reads TGCGCCAGCAGCCAACCGCGACAGGGGCCCCCCGAGCAGTACTTC.

The chain combines TRBV20-1 with TRBJ1-1; 7 bases map to TRBD1. CDR3 length: 11 amino acids. CDR1 and CDR2 from the germline V gene are DFQATT and SNEGSKA (reference sequence). The V and J ends lost 6 bases and 10 bases, in that order; junction bases with no gene match: 8. CDR3 residues: CSAIDRVGAFF. Here the CDR3 DNA reads TGCAGTGCCATCGACAGGGTGGGAGCTTTCTTT.